The rows below give T cell receptor beta chains drawn from one sample of a study of Ad26.COV2.S vaccination and SARS-CoV-2 variants. This table comes from immunoSEQ multiplex PCR, and its TCRdb copy is limited to in-frame clones, with some not included. This sample carries 510,000 or so clones, around 90% of them seen once, and the ten largest clones take 10% to 15%. The sample in question was peripheral blood, obtained in a trial of Ad26.COV2.S vaccine versus placebo. These receptors were collected from a person between 18 and 60 years old who received the Ad26.COV2.S COVID-19 vaccine or a placebo. Each CDR3 is given with its conserved first and last residue.

>TRBJ2-7|TRBV11-2
CASSLTSDSYEQYF
>TRBJ2-7|TRBV2
CASSAITNPYEQYF
>TRBJ1-1|TRBV29-1
CSVRTAPNTEAFF
>TRBJ2-5|TRBV4-2
CASSQALAEGQETQYF
>TRBJ2-7|TRBV19
CASSAPGTVSYEQYF
>TRBJ1-1|TRBV24-1
CATSDARVNTEAFF
>TRBJ2-5|TRBV28
CASSPPSYGSPQETQYF
>TRBJ2-7|TRBV19
CASKALAGGWDEQYF
>TRBJ2-1|TRBV12-3/TRBV12-4
CASGVLYDEQFF
>TRBJ2-7|TRBV28
CASTPLAGVSYEQYF
>TRBJ2-7|TRBV29-1
CSVGQGITYEQYF
>TRBJ1-2|TRBV19
CASSIDRWRRQNYGYTF
>TRBJ2-7|TRBV5-3
CARSPPPGGYEQYF
>TRBJ2-7|TRBV6-2/TRBV6-3
CASSRPNGEQYF
>TRBJ1-6|TRBV3-1/TRBV3-2
CASSQAGGGSPLHF
>TRBJ2-7|TRBV28
CASTKQGLDSYEQYF
>TRBJ1-2|TRBV4-1
CASSQAVRDYGYTF
>TRBJ2-1|TRBV25-1
CASSHRIYNEQFF
>TRBJ2-5|TRBV29-1
CSVASGRAVGETQYF
>TRBJ2-1|TRBV7-8
CASSLLASGTVHEQFF
>TRBJ1-5|TRBV2
CASSEFWAGQPQHF
>TRBJ1-3|TRBV19
CASSIDLRRSSGNTIYF
>TRBJ1-6|TRBV6-6
CASSGRDSYSPLHF
>TRBJ1-2|TRBV7-9
CASSFAGWGYGYTF
>TRBJ2-1|TRBV25-1
CASGGPNNEQFF
>TRBJ2-1|TRBV7-9
CASSSSGRSEQFF
>TRBJ1-1|TRBV12-5
CASGLATGVYTEAFF
>TRBJ2-7|TRBV7-7
CASSLTGTSDEQYF
>TRBJ2-2|TRBV7-9
CASSSETGYTGELFF
>TRBJ1-1|TRBV6-6
CASSYSGFDRGGAFF
>TRBJ2-5|TRBV7-2
CASSSTSAPGAQYF
>TRBJ1-1|TRBV6-5
CATYGRQSGTGAAFF
>TRBJ2-1|TRBV3-1/TRBV3-2
CASSQGGTGYNEQFF
>TRBJ2-3|TRBV18
CASSPSPDTQYF
>TRBJ1-6|TRBV15
CATSRGPLGSYNSPLHF
>TRBJ1-2|TRBV7-9
CASSPDGYGYTF
>TRBJ2-7|TRBV5-4
CASSTRQGPEQYF
>TRBJ1-5|TRBV11-2
CASSLDSVPQHF
>TRBJ2-5|TRBV29-1
CSVVANQETQYF
>TRBJ1-5|TRBV21-1
CASSNGTGVGPQHF
>TRBJ1-2|TRBV13
CASSSVGGSGYTF
>TRBJ2-3|TRBV5-4
CASRVGGSSTDTQYF
>TRBJ1-2|TRBV6-5
CASREATGGGYTF
>TRBJ1-4|TRBV7-2
CASSDSRFPNEKLFF
>TRBJ1-2|TRBV7-2
CASSTDMYYGYTF
>TRBJ2-1|TRBV19
CASSPFGGAVTGGNEQFF
>TRBJ2-1|TRBV10-3
CAISEGGRADNEQFF
>TRBJ2-3|TRBV5-1
CASSSSGLTDTQYF
>TRBJ2-3|TRBV15
CATSRLERRVDF
>TRBJ1-4|TRBV9
CASSARTHFLGYEKLFF